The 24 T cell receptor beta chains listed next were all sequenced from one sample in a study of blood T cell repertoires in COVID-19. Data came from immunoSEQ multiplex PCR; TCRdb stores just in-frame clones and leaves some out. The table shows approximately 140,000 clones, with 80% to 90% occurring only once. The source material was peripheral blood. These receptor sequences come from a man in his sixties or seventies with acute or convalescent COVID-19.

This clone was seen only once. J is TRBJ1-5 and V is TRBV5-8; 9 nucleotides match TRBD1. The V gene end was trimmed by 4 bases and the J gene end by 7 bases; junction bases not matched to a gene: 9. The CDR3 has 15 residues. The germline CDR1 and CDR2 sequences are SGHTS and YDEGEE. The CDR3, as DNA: TGTGCCAGCAGCGGTGGGACAGGGAGGGACCAGCCCCAGCATTTT. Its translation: CASSGGTGRDQPQHF.

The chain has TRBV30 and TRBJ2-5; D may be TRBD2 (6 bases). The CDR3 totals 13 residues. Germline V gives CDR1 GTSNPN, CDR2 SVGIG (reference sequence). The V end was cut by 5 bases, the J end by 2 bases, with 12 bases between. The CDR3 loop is CAWAGTAQETQYF. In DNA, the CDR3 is TGTGCCTGGGCCGGGACTGCTCAAGAGACCCAGTACTTC.

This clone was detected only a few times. The DNA of the CDR3 is TGTGCCAGCAGCCAAGATGATCAGCGCTACAATGAGCAGTTCTTC. Translation gives CASSQDDQRYNEQFF. The rearrangement joins TRBV3-1 (or the pseudogene TRBV3-2) to TRBJ2-1; D is unresolved. Trimming cost V 0 bases and J 3 bases, with 9 bases left between them. This CDR3 has 15 residues. CDR1 and CDR2 (germline): LGHDT, YNNKEL (reference sequence).

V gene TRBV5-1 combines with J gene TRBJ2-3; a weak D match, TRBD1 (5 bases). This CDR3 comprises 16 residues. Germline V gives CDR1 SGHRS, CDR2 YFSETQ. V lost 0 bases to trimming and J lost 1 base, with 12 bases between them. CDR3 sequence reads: CASSLVVGEGTDTQYF. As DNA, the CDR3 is TGCGCCAGCAGCTTGGTTGTAGGGGAAGGCACAGATACGCAGTATTTT.

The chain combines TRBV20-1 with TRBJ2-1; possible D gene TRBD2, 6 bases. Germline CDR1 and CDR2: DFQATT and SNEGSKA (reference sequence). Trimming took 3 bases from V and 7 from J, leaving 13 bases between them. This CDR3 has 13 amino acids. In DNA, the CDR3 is TGCAGTGCTAGTCGCAGGACTAATAATGAGCAGTTCTTC. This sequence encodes CSASRRTNNEQFF.

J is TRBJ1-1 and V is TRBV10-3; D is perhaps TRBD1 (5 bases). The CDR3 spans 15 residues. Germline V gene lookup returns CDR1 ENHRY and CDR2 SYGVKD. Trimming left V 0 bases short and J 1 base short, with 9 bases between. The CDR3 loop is CAISESEGPNTEAFF. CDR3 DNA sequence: TGTGCCATCAGTGAGTCGGAGGGGCCGAACACTGAAGCTTTCTTT.

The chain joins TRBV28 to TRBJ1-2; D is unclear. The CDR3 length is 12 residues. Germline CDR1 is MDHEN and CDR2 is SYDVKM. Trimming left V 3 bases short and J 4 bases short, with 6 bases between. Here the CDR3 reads CASSFGGYGYTF. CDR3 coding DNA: TGTGCCAGCAGTTTCGGTGGCTATGGCTACACCTTC.

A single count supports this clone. CDR3 region: CASSYSSGSYNEQFF. The DNA of the CDR3 is TGTGCCAGCAGTTACTCCAGCGGGTCCTACAATGAGCAGTTCTTC. The rearrangement links TRBV6-2 or TRBV6-3 to TRBJ2-1; a weak D match, TRBD2 (6 bases). The CDR3 runs to 15 residues. Germline assignment: CDR1 MNHEY and CDR2 SVGEGT. V dropped 0 bases and J dropped 1 base, with 7 bases sitting between them.

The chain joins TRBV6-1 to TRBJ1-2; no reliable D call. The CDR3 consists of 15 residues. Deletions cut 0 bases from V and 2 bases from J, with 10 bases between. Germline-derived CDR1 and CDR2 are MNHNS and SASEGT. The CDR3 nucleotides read TGTGCCAGCAGTGAAGCGCTTCCAGTAAACTATGGCTACACCTTC. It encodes CASSEALPVNYGYTF.

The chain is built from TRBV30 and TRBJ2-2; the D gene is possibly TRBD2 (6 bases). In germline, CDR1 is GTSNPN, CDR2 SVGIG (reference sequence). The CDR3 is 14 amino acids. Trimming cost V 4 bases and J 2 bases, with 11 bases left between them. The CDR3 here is CAWNAGPNTGELFF. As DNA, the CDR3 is TGTGCCTGGAACGCGGGACCAAACACCGGGGAGCTGTTTTTT.

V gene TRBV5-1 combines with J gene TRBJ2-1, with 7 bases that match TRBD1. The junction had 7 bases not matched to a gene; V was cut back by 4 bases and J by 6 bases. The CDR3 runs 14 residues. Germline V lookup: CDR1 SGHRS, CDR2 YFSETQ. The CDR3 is CASSLGDSRNEQFF. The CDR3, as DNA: TGCGCCAGCAGCCTAGGGGACAGTCGCAATGAGCAGTTCTTC.

CDR3 in amino acids: CAISESTVSTDTQYF. DNA for the CDR3: TGTGCCATCAGTGAGAGTACAGTAAGCACAGATACGCAGTATTTT. This sequence joins TRBV10-3 and TRBJ2-3; D unresolved. Trimming took 2 bases from V and 0 from J, leaving 9 bases between them. The CDR3 extends over 15 amino acids. The germline gives CDR1 ENHRY, CDR2 SYGVKD.

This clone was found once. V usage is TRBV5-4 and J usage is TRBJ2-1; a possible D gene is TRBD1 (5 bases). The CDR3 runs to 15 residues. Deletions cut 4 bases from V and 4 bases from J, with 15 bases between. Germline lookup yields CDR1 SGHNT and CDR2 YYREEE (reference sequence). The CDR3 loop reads CASSTPRTSYNEQFF. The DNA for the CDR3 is TGTGCCAGCAGCACCCCCCGGACATCGTACAATGAGCAGTTCTTC.

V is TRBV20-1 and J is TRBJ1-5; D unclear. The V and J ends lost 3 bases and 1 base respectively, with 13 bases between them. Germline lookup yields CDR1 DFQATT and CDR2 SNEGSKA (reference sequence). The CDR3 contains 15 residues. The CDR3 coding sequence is TGCAGTGCTAGTTCCTTTTTACAGAGCAATCAGCCCCAGCATTTT. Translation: CSASSFLQSNQPQHF.

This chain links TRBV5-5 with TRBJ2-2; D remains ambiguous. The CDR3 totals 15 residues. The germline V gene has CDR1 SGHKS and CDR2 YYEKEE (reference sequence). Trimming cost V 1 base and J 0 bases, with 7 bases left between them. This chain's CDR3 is CASSLLLSNTGELFF. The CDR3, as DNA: TGTGCCAGCAGCTTGTTACTATCGAACACCGGGGAGCTGTTTTTT.

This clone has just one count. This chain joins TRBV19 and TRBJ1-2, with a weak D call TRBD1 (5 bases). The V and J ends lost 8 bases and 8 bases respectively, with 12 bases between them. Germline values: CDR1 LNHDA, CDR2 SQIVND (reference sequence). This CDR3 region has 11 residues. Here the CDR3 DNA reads TGTGCCAGTCGGGCAGGGCTGGGCTACACCTTC. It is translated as CASRAGLGYTF.

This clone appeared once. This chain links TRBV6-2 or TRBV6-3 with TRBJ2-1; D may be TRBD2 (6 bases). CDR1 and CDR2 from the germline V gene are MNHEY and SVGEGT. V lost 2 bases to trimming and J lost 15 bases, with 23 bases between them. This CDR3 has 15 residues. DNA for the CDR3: TGTGCCAGCAGTTACCTCCAGGCCTCGGGAGTCCGTGGGTTCTTC. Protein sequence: CASSYLQASGVRGFF.

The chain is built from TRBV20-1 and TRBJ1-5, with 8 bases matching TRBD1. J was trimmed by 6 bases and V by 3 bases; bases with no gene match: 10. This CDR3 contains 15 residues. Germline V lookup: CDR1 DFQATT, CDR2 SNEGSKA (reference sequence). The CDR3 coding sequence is TGCAGTGCTAGTCCGCCAGGGGGCGCCAGTCAGCCCCAGCATTTT. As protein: CSASPPGGASQPQHF.

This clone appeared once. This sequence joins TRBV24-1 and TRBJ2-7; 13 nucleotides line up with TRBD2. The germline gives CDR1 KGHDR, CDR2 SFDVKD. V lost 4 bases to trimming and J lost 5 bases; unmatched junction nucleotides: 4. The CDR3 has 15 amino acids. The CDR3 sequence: CATSDRTSGSNEQYF. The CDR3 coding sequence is TGTGCCACCAGTGACAGGACTAGCGGGAGCAACGAGCAGTACTTC.

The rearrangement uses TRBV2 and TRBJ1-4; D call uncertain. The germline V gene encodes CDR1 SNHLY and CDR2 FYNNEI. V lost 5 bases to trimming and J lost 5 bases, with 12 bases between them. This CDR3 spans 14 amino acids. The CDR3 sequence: CASSPPGRNEKLFF. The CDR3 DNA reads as TGTGCCAGCAGTCCACCCGGGAGGAATGAAAAACTGTTTTTT.

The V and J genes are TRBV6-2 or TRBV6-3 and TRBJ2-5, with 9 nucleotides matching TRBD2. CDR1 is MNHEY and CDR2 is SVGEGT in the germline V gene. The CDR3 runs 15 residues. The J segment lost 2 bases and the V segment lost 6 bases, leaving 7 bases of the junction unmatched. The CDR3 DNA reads TGTGCCAGCAGCCGTAGCGGGAGTCGGCAAGAGACCCAGTACTTC. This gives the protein CASSRSGSRQETQYF.

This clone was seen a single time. The CDR3: CASSLTGLAGENEQFF. In nucleotides, the CDR3 is TGTGCCAGCAGCTTAACCGGACTAGCGGGAGAAAATGAGCAGTTCTTC. The rearrangement uses TRBV28 and TRBJ2-1; 13 nucleotides match TRBD2. The CDR3 covers 16 residues. Losses at the gene ends were 6 bases for V and 7 bases for J; bases not matched to a gene: 9. Germline-derived CDR1 and CDR2 are MDHEN and SYDVKM.

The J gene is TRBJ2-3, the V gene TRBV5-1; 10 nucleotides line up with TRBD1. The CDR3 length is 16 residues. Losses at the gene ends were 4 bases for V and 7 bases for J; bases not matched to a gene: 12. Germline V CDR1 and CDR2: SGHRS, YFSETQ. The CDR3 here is CASSTMTGGGVNTQYF. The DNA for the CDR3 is TGCGCCAGCAGCACAATGACAGGGGGCGGTGTAAATACGCAGTATTTT. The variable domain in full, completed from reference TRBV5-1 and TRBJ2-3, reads KAGVTQTPRYLIKTRGQQVTLSCSPISGHRSVSWYQQTPGQGLQFLFEYFSETQRNKGNFPGRFSGRQFSNSRSEMNVSTLELGDSALYLCASSTMTGGGVNTQYFGPGTRLTVL.

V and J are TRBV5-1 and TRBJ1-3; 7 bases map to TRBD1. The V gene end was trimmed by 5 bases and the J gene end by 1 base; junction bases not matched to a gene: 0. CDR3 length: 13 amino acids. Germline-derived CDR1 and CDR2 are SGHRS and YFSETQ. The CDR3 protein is CASRTGSGNTIYF. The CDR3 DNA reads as TGCGCCAGCAGGACAGGGTCTGGAAACACCATATATTTT. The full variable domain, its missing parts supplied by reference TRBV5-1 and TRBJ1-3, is KAGVTQTPRYLIKTRGQQVTLSCSPISGHRSVSWYQQTPGQGLQFLFEYFSETQRNKGNFPGRFSGRQFSNSRSEMNVSTLELGDSALYLCASRTGSGNTIYFGEGSWLTVV.